These T cell receptor beta chains were read from a single sample in a study of CD8 T cells in Susac syndrome. TCRdb independently ran MiXCR on the immunoSEQ multiplex PCR reads; one entry per CDR3 protein. The data show under 200,000 distinct CDR3 sequences, 95% seen once. Source material: CD4+ T cells from PBMCs. These receptors all stem from a human donor in good health. The CDR3 runs from the conserved cysteine through the conserved F or W. Fields, in order: CDR3 length, V gene, CDR3 protein.

len: 15; v_gene: TRBV3-1; CDR3aa: CASSPTDRVDEKLFF
len: 15; v_gene: TRBV4-1; CDR3aa: CASSQDLNWQETQYF
len: 11; v_gene: TRBV20-1; CDR3aa: CSASPADEQFF
len: 13; v_gene: TRBV29-1; CDR3aa: CSVRRTASNEQFF
len: 13; v_gene: TRBV29-1; CDR3aa: CSVGRRSNTEAFF
len: 14; v_gene: TRBV12-3/TRBV12-4; CDR3aa: CASTLGLAAFEQFF
len: 12; v_gene: TRBV3-1; CDR3aa: CASSQDWDTQYF
len: 13; v_gene: TRBV30; CDR3aa: CAWSAGSNQPQHF
len: 11; v_gene: TRBV20-1; CDR3aa: CSARDGYGYTF
len: 16; v_gene: TRBV5-6; CDR3aa: CASSPWGRQITDTQYF
len: 15; v_gene: TRBV29-1; CDR3aa: CSVEARDRYTDTQYF
len: 13; v_gene: TRBV20-1; CDR3aa: CSASALKPYEQYF
len: 12; v_gene: TRBV6-2/TRBV6-3; CDR3aa: CASGRGVHEQYF
len: 13; v_gene: TRBV12-3/TRBV12-4; CDR3aa: CASSLKGEGEQYF
len: 17; v_gene: TRBV6-1; CDR3aa: CASSGTGGVSAFRPQYF
len: 13; v_gene: TRBV3-1; CDR3aa: CASSLRGNSPLHF
len: 14; v_gene: TRBV30; CDR3aa: CAWSHGLDDQPQHF
len: 15; v_gene: TRBV4-1; CDR3aa: CASTSGHTSNQPQHF
len: 12; v_gene: TRBV5-1; CDR3aa: CASSLTGNTIYF
len: 13; v_gene: TRBV20-1; CDR3aa: CSAGGGRAETQYF
len: 12; v_gene: TRBV2; CDR3aa: CASGVDYNEQFF
len: 14; v_gene: TRBV14; CDR3aa: CASSLTRRSYGYTF
len: 10; v_gene: TRBV12-3/TRBV12-4; CDR3aa: CASRAYGYTF
len: 19; v_gene: TRBV9; CDR3aa: CASSVDTPGPLIGDTEAFF
len: 14; v_gene: TRBV29-1; CDR3aa: CSAWTAGSYNEQFF
len: 16; v_gene: TRBV3-1; CDR3aa: CASSSSSTGGADTQYF
len: 10; v_gene: TRBV29-1; CDR3aa: CSVEDEKLFF
len: 15; v_gene: TRBV7-2; CDR3aa: CASSSGGAATYEQYF
len: 14; v_gene: TRBV3-1; CDR3aa: CASSQQGENTEAFF